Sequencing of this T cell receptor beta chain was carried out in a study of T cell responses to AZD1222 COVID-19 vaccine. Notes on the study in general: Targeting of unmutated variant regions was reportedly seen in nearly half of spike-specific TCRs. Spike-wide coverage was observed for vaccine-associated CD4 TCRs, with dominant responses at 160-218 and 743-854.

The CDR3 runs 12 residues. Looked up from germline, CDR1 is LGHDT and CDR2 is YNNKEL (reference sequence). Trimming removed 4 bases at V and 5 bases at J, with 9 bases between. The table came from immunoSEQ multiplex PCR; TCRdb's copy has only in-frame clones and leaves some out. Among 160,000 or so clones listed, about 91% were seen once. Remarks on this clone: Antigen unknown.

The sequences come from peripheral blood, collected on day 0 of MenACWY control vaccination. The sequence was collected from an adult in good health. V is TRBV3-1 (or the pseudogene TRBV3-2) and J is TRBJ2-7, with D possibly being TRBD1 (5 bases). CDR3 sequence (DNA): TGTGCCAGCAGCCTTGGGGCCCACGAGCAGTACTTC. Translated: CASSLGAHEQYF.